Following are 22 T cell receptor beta chains from one sample sequenced in a study of CD8+CD57+ T cells in acquired aplastic anemia. Profiling of TCR beta VDJ combinations and CDR3 sequences used genomic DNA as template. MiXCR, applied by TCRdb to the reads, yields one record per CDR3 protein. The sample has about 190,000 distinct CDR3 sequences; about half are singletons. Sequenced material: sorted CD4+, CD8+, or CD8+CD57+ T cells (not recorded which) from PBMCs. The receptors come from a human donor in good health, serving as a control.

CDR3 sequence: CATGRSNQPQHF. CDR3 in DNA: TGTGCCACTGGTCGTAGCAATCAGCCCCAGCATTTT. The chain joins TRBV11-3 to TRBJ1-5; no firm D call. This CDR3 comprises 12 residues. Germline values: CDR1 SGHNT, CDR2 YENEEA. V lost 10 bases, J lost 0 bases, and 7 bases lay in between.

This clonotype was observed many times. The chain couples TRBV5-5 to TRBJ1-3, with a weak D call TRBD1 (5 bases). This CDR3 is built from 16 residues. V was shortened by 3 bases and J by 3 bases, with 16 bases between the two germline ends. CDR1 and CDR2 from the germline V gene are SGHKS and YYEKEE (reference sequence). The CDR3 nucleotides are TGTGCCAGCAGCTCCTTCCAGGGAGTTCGTGGAAACACCATATATTTT. Translated: CASSSFQGVRGNTIYF.

The rearrangement links TRBV20-1 to TRBJ2-7, with 8 bases matching TRBD1. After removal of 4 bases from V and 5 bases from J, the junction contained 7 bases not matched to a gene. The CDR3 runs to 13 residues. Per germline, CDR1 DFQATT and CDR2 SNEGSKA (reference sequence). DNA of the CDR3: TGCAGTGCTACCTCGACAGGGGTCCACGAGCAGTACGTC. Amino acid sequence: CSATSTGVHEQYV.

This clonotype was recorded at least ten times. The rearrangement links TRBV20-1 to TRBJ1-3; no clear D gene. CDR1 and CDR2 (germline): DFQATT, SNEGSKA (reference sequence). The length of the CDR3 is 16 residues. V gave up 0 bases and J gave up 0 bases, with 12 bases separating them. The CDR3 loop is CSARDNARVSGNTIYF. CDR3 coding DNA: TGCAGTGCTAGAGATAATGCTAGGGTCTCTGGAAACACCATATATTTT.

This clonotype was seen ten or more times. One end of the junction is discordant with germline, which a read error may explain. J is TRBJ2-1 and V is TRBV7-7; D might be TRBD1 (6 bases). This CDR3 has 12 residues. The germline gives CDR1 SSHAT, CDR2 FNYEAQ (reference sequence). The CDR3: CASSLAGQEQFF. CDR3 bases: TGTGCTAGCAGCTTAGCCGGACAGGAGCAGTTCTTC.

This clonotype was seen at least ten times. V is TRBV7-2 and J is TRBJ2-7; no firm D call. From germline, CDR1 is SGHTA and CDR2 FQGNSA. The V end lost 5 bases, the J end lost 4 bases, and 12 bases lay between the germline ends. CDR3 size: 13 residues. CDR3 DNA sequence: TGTGCCAGCAGCCCCCTCGGTGATTACGAGCAGTACTTC. It encodes CASSPLGDYEQYF.

The chain joins TRBV20-1 to TRBJ1-1; a weak D match, TRBD1 (6 bases). The germline V gene has CDR1 DFQATT and CDR2 SNEGSKA (reference sequence). V lost 0 bases and J lost 0, with 20 bases in between. The CDR3 totals 18 residues. This CDR3 reads CSARDYPGHTVMNTEAFF. DNA for the CDR3: TGCAGTGCTAGAGACTACCCGGGACACACCGTTATGAACACTGAAGCTTTCTTT.

This clonotype occurred many times. This chain joins TRBV12-3 or TRBV12-4 and TRBJ1-5; 7 bases align to TRBD1. CDR3 length: 13 amino acids. The J segment lost 5 bases and the V segment lost 6 bases, leaving 4 bases of the junction unmatched. This chain's CDR3 is CASSTDRDQPQHF. The DNA of the CDR3 is TGTGCCAGCAGCACTGACAGGGATCAGCCCCAGCATTTT.

Comments on this clonotype: At one boundary the junction diverges from the germline segment, which might be a read error. The chain combines TRBV5-1 with TRBJ1-6; TRBD1 is a possible D gene (5 bases). Per germline, CDR1 SGHRS and CDR2 YFSETQ. This CDR3 has 15 amino acids. This CDR3 is CAGSLGTGYNSPLHF. In DNA form, the CDR3 reads TGCGCCGGCAGCTTGGGGACGGGTTATAATTCACCCCTCCACTTT.

This clonotype was recorded many times. V gene TRBV9 combines with J gene TRBJ2-5; 7 positions agree with TRBD1. Trimming cost V 0 bases and J 2 bases; bases outside gene matches: 4. CDR3 length: 15 amino acids. In germline, CDR1 is SGDLS, CDR2 YYNGEE. The CDR3 protein is CASSVAQGWQETQYF. The CDR3 coding sequence is TGTGCCAGCAGCGTAGCACAGGGGTGGCAAGAGACCCAGTACTTC.

This chain connects TRBV20-1 to TRBJ2-1; D is uncertain. CDR1 DFQATT and CDR2 SNEGSKA come from the germline V gene (reference sequence). V lost 7 bases and J 8 bases, leaving 15 bases between the germline ends. The CDR3 length is 12 residues. This chain's CDR3 is CSVRPQSYEQFF. CDR3 bases: TGCAGTGTTAGGCCGCAGAGTTATGAGCAGTTCTTC.

The chain recombines TRBV6-2 or TRBV6-3 with TRBJ1-2, with 7 bases that match TRBD1. Germline lookup yields CDR1 MNHEY and CDR2 SVGEGT. CDR3 length: 20 amino acids. V gave up 0 bases and J gave up 0 bases; unmatched junction bases: 16. As DNA, the CDR3 is TGTGCCAGCAGTTACTCGATCCCGGCAGGGGGTGAAAATCCTAACTATGGCTACACCTTC. Its protein product is CASSYSIPAGGENPNYGYTF.

This clonotype occurred many times. The chain combines TRBV7-6 with TRBJ2-1, with TRBD2 identical over 15 bases. The CDR3 contains 15 residues. Germline V gives CDR1 SGHVS, CDR2 FNYEAQ. Germline trimming cut 4 bases from V and 7 bases from J; bases unmatched to any gene: 2. The CDR3 sequence is CASSSGLAGGNEQFF. The CDR3 DNA reads TGTGCCAGCAGCTCGGGACTAGCGGGGGGAAATGAGCAGTTCTTC.

This clonotype came up many times. At one end the junction does not follow the germline gene, possibly because of a read error. The chain carries TRBV7-7 and TRBJ1-1; tentatively, D is TRBD1 (6 bases). This CDR3 spans 16 amino acids. Germline CDR1 is SSHAT and CDR2 is FNYEAQ (reference sequence). In DNA form, the CDR3 reads TGTGCTAGCAGCTCGCCCGACAGGAGCCTGAACACTGAAGCTTTCTTT. It is translated as CASSSPDRSLNTEAFF.

This clonotype has at least ten counts. CDR3 loop: CASSQVTGVSPLHF. As DNA, the CDR3 is TGTGCCAGCAGCCAAGTCACAGGGGTTTCACCCCTCCACTTT. The chain joins TRBV4-2 to TRBJ1-6; 7 bases are shared with TRBD1. Germline V CDR1 and CDR2: LGHNA, YNFKEQ. Trimming removed 1 base from V and 9 bases from J; junction bases left unmatched: 3. The CDR3 has 14 amino acids.

This chain uses TRBV20-1 with TRBJ1-4, with a tentative D call TRBD1 (6 bases). V lost 3 bases and J 5 bases, leaving 19 bases between the germline ends. There are 16 residues in the CDR3. Per the germline V gene, CDR1 is DFQATT and CDR2 is SNEGSKA (reference sequence). The CDR3 region is CSARRGKRGVNEKLFF. CDR3 bases: TGCAGTGCTAGGAGGGGGAAGAGGGGAGTCAATGAAAAACTGTTTTTT.

This clonotype was counted at least ten times. The chain employs TRBV20-1 and TRBJ1-5; D unresolved. CDR1 is DFQATT, CDR2 SNEGSKA, per germline (reference sequence). CDR3 length equals 12 residues. Trimming left V 3 bases short and J 3 bases short, with 6 bases between. DNA for the CDR3: TGCAGTGCTAGTTACCCCAATCAGCCCCAGCATTTT. Its protein is CSASYPNQPQHF.

V gene TRBV20-1 combines with J gene TRBJ2-7; TRBD1 matches at 7 bases. This CDR3 comprises 14 residues. In germline, CDR1 is DFQATT, CDR2 SNEGSKA (reference sequence). V was pared by 4 bases and J by 6 bases, with 12 bases of the junction left unmatched. The CDR3 loop is CSAIHFGGQLEQYF. DNA of the CDR3: TGCAGTGCTATACACTTTGGGGGACAGCTCGAGCAGTACTTC.

This clonotype was found once. The rearrangement links TRBV7-2 to TRBJ2-6; D is ambiguous. The CDR3 extends over 15 amino acids. The V end was cut by 1 base, the J end by 4 bases, with 8 bases between. From germline, CDR1 is SGHTA and CDR2 FQGNSA. CDR3: CASSLDLLGANVLTF. The CDR3 coding sequence is TGTGCCAGCAGCTTAGACCTTTTGGGGGCCAACGTCCTGACTTTC.

This clonotype showed up just a few times. The V call is TRBV9, the J call TRBJ2-7, with D uncertain. The CDR3 spans 16 residues. Germline CDR1 is SGDLS and CDR2 is YYNGEE. V lost 0 bases, J lost 6 bases, and 19 bases lay in between. The CDR3 DNA reads as TGTGCCAGCAGCGTAGGCCCACAGCGCGCGCCGGGCGAGCAGTACTTC. It codes for CASSVGPQRAPGEQYF.

This clonotype was counted at least ten times. The chain links TRBV7-9 to TRBJ2-5; 7 bases align to TRBD1. Germline loops: CDR1 SEHNR, CDR2 FQNEAQ (reference sequence). V shed 2 bases, J shed 4 bases, and the junction held 7 bases outside the gene matches. The CDR3 runs to 15 residues. The CDR3 protein is CASSLTRTGVETQYF. In DNA form, the CDR3 reads TGTGCCAGCAGCTTAACGCGAACAGGGGTAGAGACCCAGTACTTC.

V is TRBV20-1 and J is TRBJ1-2; D unclear. Germline CDR1 is DFQATT and CDR2 is SNEGSKA (reference sequence). The CDR3 length is 11 residues. The V end lost 6 bases, the J end lost 8 bases, and 13 bases lay between the germline ends. The CDR3 DNA reads as TGCAGTGCCGCCTCTTCGGAGGGCTACACCTTC. Amino acid sequence: CSAASSEGYTF.